One sample yielded the 13 T cell receptor beta chains listed below, sequenced in a study of blood T cell repertoires in COVID-19. Here immunoSEQ multiplex PCR was the method, and the copy in TCRdb shows in-frame clones only, minus some. The table shows 130,000 to 150,000 clones, with approximately 82% occurring only once. What was sequenced was peripheral blood. The receptors come from a woman aged 45-59 years in a cohort sampled during active or convalescent COVID-19.

The chain employs TRBV30 and TRBJ2-7, with D tentatively TRBD1 (6 bases). The CDR3 extends over 14 amino acids. The V end was cut by 3 bases, the J end by 5 bases, with 17 bases between. Per the germline V gene, CDR1 is GTSNPN and CDR2 is SVGIG (reference sequence). CDR3 sequence reads: CAWSKIDRFDEQYF. The DNA of the CDR3 is TGTGCCTGGAGCAAAATTGACAGGTTCGACGAGCAGTACTTC.

The chain combines TRBV30 with TRBJ2-7, with 13 bases that match TRBD2. The CDR3 is 14 residues long. The junction had 5 bases not matched to a gene; V was cut back by 6 bases and J by 3 bases. Germline V gives CDR1 GTSNPN, CDR2 SVGIG (reference sequence). DNA of the CDR3: TGTGCCTGCCGGCGACTAGCGGGGGGCTACGAGCAGTACTTC. Residues: CACRRLAGGYEQYF.

The V call is TRBV5-1, the J call TRBJ2-1; no clear D gene. Germline CDR1 is SGHRS and CDR2 is YFSETQ. Between the trimmed V and J ends, which lost 0 bases and 6 bases, there was a span of 7 bases. The CDR3 is 13 residues long. The CDR3 DNA is TGCGCCAGCAGCTTGGTGTTAGTCAATGAGCAGTTCTTC. Protein sequence: CASSLVLVNEQFF.

This clone has ten or more counts. V usage is TRBV9 and J usage is TRBJ2-1; TRBD2 agrees at 13 bases. Per germline, CDR1 SGDLS and CDR2 YYNGEE. The CDR3 consists of 15 residues. J gave up 7 bases and V 3 bases, and 4 bases lay outside the gene matches. CDR3 loop: CASSGGTSGVNEQFF. CDR3 DNA sequence: TGTGCCAGCAGCGGCGGGACTAGCGGGGTTAATGAGCAGTTCTTC.

This clone has just a few counts. The CDR3: CASSLTTGVTGELFF. The CDR3 nucleotides are TGTGCCAGCAGCTTGACGACAGGGGTCACCGGGGAGCTGTTTTTT. J is TRBJ2-2 and V is TRBV11-2; 8 nucleotides line up with TRBD1. V lost 3 bases to trimming and J lost 4 bases; unmatched junction nucleotides: 4. The germline V gene has CDR1 SGHAT and CDR2 FQNNGV. CDR3 length equals 15 residues.

The chain has TRBV28 and TRBJ1-5, with TRBD1 identical over 7 bases. The germline gives CDR1 MDHEN, CDR2 SYDVKM. Germline trimming cut 6 bases from V and 2 bases from J; bases unmatched to any gene: 10. CDR3 size: 16 residues. CDR3 residues: CASSNSQGDRNQPQHF. Here the CDR3 DNA reads TGTGCCAGCAGCAACTCTCAGGGGGATCGCAATCAGCCCCAGCATTTT.

This clone was seen ten or more times. The chain uses TRBV19 and TRBJ2-7, with D possibly matching TRBD2 (6 bases). The CDR3 length is 12 residues. Between the trimmed V and J ends, which lost 11 bases and 4 bases, there was a span of 15 bases. Germline assignment: CDR1 LNHDA and CDR2 SQIVND (reference sequence). CDR3 nucleotide sequence: TGTGCCGGGCGGGACCCCCCTTACGAGCAGTACTTC. It is translated as CAGRDPPYEQYF.

V is TRBV4-2 and J is TRBJ2-2; 9 positions match TRBD2. With 2 bases clipped from V and 5 bases from J, the junction kept 15 bases outside the gene matches. CDR1 and CDR2 (germline): LGHNA, YNFKEQ. The CDR3 consists of 19 residues. In nucleotides, the CDR3 is TGTGCCAGCAGCCAACAATTAGCGGGGGCTTACCAGGGGACCGGGGAGCTGTTTTTT. Protein product: CASSQQLAGAYQGTGELFF.

This clone has a handful of counts. The chain recombines TRBV14 with TRBJ2-1, with D perhaps TRBD2 (6 bases). Trimming removed 0 bases from V and 9 bases from J, with 15 bases in between. The CDR3 totals 15 residues. CDR1 and CDR2 (germline): SGHDN, FVKESK. The CDR3 DNA is TGTGCCAGCAGCCAAGATAGCAGGGAGGCCGGTGAGCAGTTCTTC. Translated: CASSQDSREAGEQFF.

The rearrangement links TRBV5-6 to TRBJ1-4; no clear D gene. The CDR3 covers 15 residues. Trimming pared 1 base from V and 5 bases from J, leaving 12 bases between. The germline gives CDR1 SGHDT, CDR2 YYEEEE. The CDR3 sequence: CASSLLGRGNEKLFF. CDR3 bases: TGTGCCAGCAGCTTGTTGGGGAGAGGAAATGAAAAACTGTTTTTT.

The chain uses TRBV3-1 (or the pseudogene TRBV3-2) and TRBJ2-5; 7 bases line up with TRBD2. The J segment lost 1 base and the V segment lost 0 bases, leaving 8 bases of the junction unmatched. The CDR3 consists of 17 residues. Germline-derived CDR1 and CDR2 are LGHDT and YNNKEL (reference sequence). DNA of the CDR3: TGTGCCAGCAGCCAAGAAGTAATGGGGGGGATCCAAGAGACCCAGTACTTC. Its protein is CASSQEVMGGIQETQYF.

The chain joins TRBV10-3 to TRBJ1-1; D unclear. CDR1 and CDR2 from the germline V gene are ENHRY and SYGVKD. CDR3 size: 13 residues. Trimming removed 3 bases at V and 4 bases at J, with 9 bases between. CDR3: CAISDQQLTEAFF. The CDR3 coding sequence is TGTGCCATCAGTGATCAACAGCTCACTGAAGCTTTCTTT.

The CDR3 here is CASSQALRTSGGYNEQFF. CDR3 coding DNA: TGTGCCAGCAGCCAAGCCCTCCGGACTAGCGGGGGGTACAATGAGCAGTTCTTC. This sequence joins TRBV3-1 (or the pseudogene TRBV3-2) and TRBJ2-1; 14 bases match TRBD2. Germline CDR1 reads LGHDT; CDR2 reads YNNKEL (reference sequence). V gave up 1 base and J gave up 4 bases; unmatched junction bases: 6. The CDR3 runs to 18 residues.